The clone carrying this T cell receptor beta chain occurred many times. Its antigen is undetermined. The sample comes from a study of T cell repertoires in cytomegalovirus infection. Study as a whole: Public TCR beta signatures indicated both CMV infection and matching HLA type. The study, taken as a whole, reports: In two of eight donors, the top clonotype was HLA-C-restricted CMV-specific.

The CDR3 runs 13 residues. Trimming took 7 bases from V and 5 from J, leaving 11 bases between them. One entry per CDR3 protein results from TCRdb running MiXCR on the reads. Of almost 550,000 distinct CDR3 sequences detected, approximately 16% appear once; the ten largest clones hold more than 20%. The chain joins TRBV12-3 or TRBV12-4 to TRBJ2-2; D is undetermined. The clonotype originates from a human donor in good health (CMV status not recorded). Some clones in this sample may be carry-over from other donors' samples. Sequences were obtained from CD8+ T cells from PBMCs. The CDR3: CASTPSRTGELFF. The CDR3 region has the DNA TGTGCCAGCACTCCGAGTCGGACCGGGGAGCTGTTTTTT.